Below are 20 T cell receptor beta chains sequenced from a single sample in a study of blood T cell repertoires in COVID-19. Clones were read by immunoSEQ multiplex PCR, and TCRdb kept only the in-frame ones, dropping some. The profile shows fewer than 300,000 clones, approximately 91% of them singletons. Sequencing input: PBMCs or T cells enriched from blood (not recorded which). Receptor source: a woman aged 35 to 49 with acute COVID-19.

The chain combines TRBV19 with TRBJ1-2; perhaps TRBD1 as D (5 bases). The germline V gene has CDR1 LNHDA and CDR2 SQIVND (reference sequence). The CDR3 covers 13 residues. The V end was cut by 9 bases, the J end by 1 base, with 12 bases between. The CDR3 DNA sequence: TGTGCCAGCGGCGAGACAGATAACTATGGCTACACCTTC. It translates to CASGETDNYGYTF. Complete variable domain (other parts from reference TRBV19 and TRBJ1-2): DGGITQSPKYLFRKEGQNVTLSCEQNLNHDAMYWYRQDPGQGLRLIYYSQIVNDFQKGDIAEGYSVSREKKESFPLTVTSAQKNPTAFYLCASGETDNYGYTFGSGTRLTVV.

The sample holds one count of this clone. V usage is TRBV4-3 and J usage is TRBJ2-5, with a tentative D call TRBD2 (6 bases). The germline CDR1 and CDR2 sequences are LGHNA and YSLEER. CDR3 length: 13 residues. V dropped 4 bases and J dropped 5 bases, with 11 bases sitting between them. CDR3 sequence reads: CASSRGVLETQYF. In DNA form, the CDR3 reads TGCGCCAGCAGCCGGGGGGTACTGGAGACCCAGTACTTC.

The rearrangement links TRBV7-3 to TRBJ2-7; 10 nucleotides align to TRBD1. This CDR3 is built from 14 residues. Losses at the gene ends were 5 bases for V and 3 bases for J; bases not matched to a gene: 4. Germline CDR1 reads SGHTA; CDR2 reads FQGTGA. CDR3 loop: CASSATGGFYEQYF. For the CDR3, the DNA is TGTGCCAGCAGCGCGACAGGGGGCTTCTACGAGCAGTACTTC.

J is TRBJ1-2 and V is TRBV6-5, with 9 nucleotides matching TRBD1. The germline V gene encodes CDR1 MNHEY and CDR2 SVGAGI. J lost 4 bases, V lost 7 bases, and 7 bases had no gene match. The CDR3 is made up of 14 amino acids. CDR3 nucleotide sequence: TGTGCCAGCACACCCCGGGACAGGGTCTATGGCTACACCTTC. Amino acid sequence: CASTPRDRVYGYTF.

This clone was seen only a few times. The CDR3 DNA sequence: TGTGCCAGCGTAGGGGGCACCTACGAGCAGTACTTC. Its translation: CASVGGTYEQYF. This chain links TRBV28 with TRBJ2-7, with 7 bases that match TRBD1. CDR3 length: 12 residues. The V gene's germline CDR1 is MDHEN and CDR2 SYDVKM. The V and J ends lost 8 bases and 2 bases, in that order; junction bases with no gene match: 3.

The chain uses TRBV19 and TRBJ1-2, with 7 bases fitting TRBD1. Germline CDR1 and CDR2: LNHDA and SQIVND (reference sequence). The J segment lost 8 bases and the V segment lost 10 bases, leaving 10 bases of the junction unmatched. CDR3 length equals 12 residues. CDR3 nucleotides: TGTGCCACAGGACAGGTCGCTAGCGGCTACACCTTC. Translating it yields CATGQVASGYTF.

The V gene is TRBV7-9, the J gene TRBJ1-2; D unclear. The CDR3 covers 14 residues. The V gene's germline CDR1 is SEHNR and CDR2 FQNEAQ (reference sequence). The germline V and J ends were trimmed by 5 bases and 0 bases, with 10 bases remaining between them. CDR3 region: CASSLPLANYGYTF. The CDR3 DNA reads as TGTGCCAGCAGCCTACCACTAGCTAACTATGGCTACACCTTC.

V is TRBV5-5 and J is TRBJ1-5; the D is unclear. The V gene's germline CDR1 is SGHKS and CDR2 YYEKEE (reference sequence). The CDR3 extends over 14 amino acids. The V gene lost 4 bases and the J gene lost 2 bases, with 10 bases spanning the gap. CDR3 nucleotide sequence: TGTGCCAGCAGCCTGAGATTGGGCAATCAGCCCCAGCATTTT. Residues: CASSLRLGNQPQHF.

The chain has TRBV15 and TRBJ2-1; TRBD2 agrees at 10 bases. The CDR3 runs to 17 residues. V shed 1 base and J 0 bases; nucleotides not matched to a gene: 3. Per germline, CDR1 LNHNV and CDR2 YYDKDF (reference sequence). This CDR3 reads CATSRVGLAVSYNEQFF. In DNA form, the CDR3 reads TGTGCCACCAGCAGAGTTGGACTAGCGGTCTCCTACAATGAGCAGTTCTTC.

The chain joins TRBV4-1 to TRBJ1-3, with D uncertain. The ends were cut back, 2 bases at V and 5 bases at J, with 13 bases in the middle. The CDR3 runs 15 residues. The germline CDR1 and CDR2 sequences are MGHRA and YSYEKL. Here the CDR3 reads CASSQQTGVRNTIYF. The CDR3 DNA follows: TGCGCCAGCAGCCAACAAACTGGTGTTCGAAACACCATATATTTT.

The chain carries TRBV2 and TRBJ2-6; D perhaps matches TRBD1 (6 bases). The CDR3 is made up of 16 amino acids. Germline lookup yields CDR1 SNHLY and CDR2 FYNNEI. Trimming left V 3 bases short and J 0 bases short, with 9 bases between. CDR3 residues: CASSETRGSGANVLTF. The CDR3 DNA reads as TGTGCCAGCAGTGAGACCAGGGGCTCTGGGGCCAACGTCCTGACTTTC.

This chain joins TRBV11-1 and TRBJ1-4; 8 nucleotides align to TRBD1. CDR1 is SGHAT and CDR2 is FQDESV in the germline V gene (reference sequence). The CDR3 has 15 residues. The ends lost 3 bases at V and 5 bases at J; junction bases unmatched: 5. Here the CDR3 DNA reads TGTGCCAGCAGCTTGGGGACAGGATCGAATGAAAAACTGTTTTTT. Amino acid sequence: CASSLGTGSNEKLFF. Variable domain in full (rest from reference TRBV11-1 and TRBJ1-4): EAEVAQSPRYKITEKSQAVAFWCDPISGHATLYWYRQILGQGPELLVQFQDESVVDDSQLPKDRFSAERLKGVDSTLKIQPAELGDSAMYLCASSLGTGSNEKLFFGSGTQLSVL.

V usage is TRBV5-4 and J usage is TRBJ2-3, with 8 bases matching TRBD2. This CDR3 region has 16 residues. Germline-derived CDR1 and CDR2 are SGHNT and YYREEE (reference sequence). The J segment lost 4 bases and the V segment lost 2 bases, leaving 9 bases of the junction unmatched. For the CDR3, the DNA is TGTGCCAGCAGCTTACCGGGACTAGATGGGGCAGATACGCAGTATTTT. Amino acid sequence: CASSLPGLDGADTQYF. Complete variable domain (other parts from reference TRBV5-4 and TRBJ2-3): ETGVTQSPTHLIKTRGQQVTLRCSSQSGHNTVSWYQQALGQGPQFIFQYYREEENGRGNFPPRFSGLQFPNYSSELNVNALELDDSALYLCASSLPGLDGADTQYFGPGTRLTVL.

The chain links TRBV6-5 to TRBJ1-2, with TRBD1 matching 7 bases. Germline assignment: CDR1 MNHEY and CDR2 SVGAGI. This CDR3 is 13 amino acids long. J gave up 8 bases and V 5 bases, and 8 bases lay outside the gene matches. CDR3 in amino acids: CASSRTGDRGYTF. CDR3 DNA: TGTGCCAGCAGTCGAACAGGGGATAGGGGCTACACCTTC.

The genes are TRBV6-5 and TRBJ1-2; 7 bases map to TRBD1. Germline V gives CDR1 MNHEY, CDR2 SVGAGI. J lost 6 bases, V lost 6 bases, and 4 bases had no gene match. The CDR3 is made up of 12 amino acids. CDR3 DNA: TGTGCCAGCAGCCGGACAGGAAATGGCTACACCTTC. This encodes CASSRTGNGYTF.

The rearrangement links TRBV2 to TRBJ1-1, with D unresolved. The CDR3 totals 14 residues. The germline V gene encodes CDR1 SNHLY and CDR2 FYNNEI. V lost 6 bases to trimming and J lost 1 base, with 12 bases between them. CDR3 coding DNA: TGTGCCAGCAGCCTACTAGGTGGGAACACTGAAGCTTTCTTT. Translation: CASSLLGGNTEAFF.

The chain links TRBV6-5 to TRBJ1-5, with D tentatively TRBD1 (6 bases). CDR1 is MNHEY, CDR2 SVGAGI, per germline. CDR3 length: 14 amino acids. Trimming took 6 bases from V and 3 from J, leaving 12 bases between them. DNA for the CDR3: TGTGCCAGCAGCTTCAGGGGAAACAATCAGCCCCAGCATTTT. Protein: CASSFRGNNQPQHF.

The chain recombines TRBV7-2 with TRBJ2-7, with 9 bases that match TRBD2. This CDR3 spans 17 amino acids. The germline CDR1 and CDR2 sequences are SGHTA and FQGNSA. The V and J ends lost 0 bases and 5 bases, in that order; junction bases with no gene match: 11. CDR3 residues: CASSLAGLAGMGNEQYF. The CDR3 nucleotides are TGTGCCAGCAGCTTAGCGGGCCTAGCGGGAATGGGCAACGAGCAGTACTTC.

The CDR3 DNA sequence: TGTGCCACCAACCTTCCCCCCGGGGGGTTGTACTTC. Its protein is CATNLPPGGLYF. J is TRBJ2-7 and V is TRBV28, with 7 nucleotides matching TRBD2. This CDR3 contains 12 residues. CDR1 MDHEN and CDR2 SYDVKM come from the germline V gene. The J segment lost 12 bases and the V segment lost 10 bases, leaving 15 bases of the junction unmatched. Together with reference TRBV28 and TRBJ2-7, the CDR3 gives the full variable domain: DVKVTQSSRYLVKRTGEKVFLECVQDMDHENMFWYRQDPGLGLRLIYFSYDVKMKEKGDIPEGYSVSREKKERFSLILESASTNQTSMYLCATNLPPGGLYFGPGTRLTVT.

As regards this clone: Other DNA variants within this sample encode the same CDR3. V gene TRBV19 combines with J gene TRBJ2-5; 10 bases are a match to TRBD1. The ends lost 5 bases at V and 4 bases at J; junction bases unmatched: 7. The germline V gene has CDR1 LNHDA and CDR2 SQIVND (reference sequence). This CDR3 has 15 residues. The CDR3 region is CASSPRQGAGETQYF. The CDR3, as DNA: TGTGCCAGTAGTCCCCGACAGGGGGCGGGAGAGACCCAGTACTTC.